This entry describes one T cell receptor beta chain. The sample comes from a study of technical replicates of blood from a handful of donors. Measured with immunoSEQ multiplex PCR; TCRdb has only the in-frame clones, and not every one. This repertoire shows 79,000 or so clones, about 96% found once; its top ten account for roughly 0.35%. The germline gives CDR1 MGHRA, CDR2 YSYEKL. Trimming removed 2 bases from V and 4 bases from J; junction bases left unmatched: 5. CDR3 size: 15 residues. The V call is TRBV4-1, the J call TRBJ2-7; 10 nucleotides line up with TRBD2. The sequenced sample consisted of T cells isolated from PBMCs. The clonotype originates from a human donor in good health. The DNA for the CDR3 is TGCGCCAGCAGCCAACCTAGCGGGAGAGCTTACGAGCAGTACTTC. Its protein product is CASSQPSGRAYEQYF.